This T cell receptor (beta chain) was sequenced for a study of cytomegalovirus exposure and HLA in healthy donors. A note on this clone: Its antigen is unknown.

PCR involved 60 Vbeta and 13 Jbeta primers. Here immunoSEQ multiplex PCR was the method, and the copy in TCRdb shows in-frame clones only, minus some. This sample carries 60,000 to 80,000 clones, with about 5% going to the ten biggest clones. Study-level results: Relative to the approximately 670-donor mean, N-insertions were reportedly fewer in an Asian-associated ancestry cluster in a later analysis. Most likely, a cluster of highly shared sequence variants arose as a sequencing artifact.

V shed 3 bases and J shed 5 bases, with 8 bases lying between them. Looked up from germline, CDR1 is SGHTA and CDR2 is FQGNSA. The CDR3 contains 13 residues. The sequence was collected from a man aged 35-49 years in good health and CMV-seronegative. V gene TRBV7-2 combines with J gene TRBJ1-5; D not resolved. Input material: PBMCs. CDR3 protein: CASSFRGDQPQHF. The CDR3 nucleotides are TGTGCCAGCAGCTTCCGGGGAGATCAGCCCCAGCATTTT.